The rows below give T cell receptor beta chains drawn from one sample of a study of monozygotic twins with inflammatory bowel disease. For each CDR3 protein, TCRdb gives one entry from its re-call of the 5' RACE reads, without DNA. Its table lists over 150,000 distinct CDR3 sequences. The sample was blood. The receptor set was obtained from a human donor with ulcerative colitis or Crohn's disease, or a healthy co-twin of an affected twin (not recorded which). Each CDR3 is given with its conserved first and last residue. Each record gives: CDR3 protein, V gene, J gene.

CAWSVLAGGREQYF	TRBV30	TRBJ2-7
CSVEGSRGFQETQYF	TRBV29-1	TRBJ2-5
CSAREIAGGWDTQYF	TRBV20-1	TRBJ2-3
CASSLDRGGNQPQHF	TRBV11-2	TRBJ1-5
CASSFSGTSDNKQFF	TRBV28	TRBJ2-1
CASTFLGTQYF	TRBV6-2/TRBV6-3	TRBJ2-5
CSAREVGDTQYF	TRBV20-1	TRBJ2-3
CASSLTGTSPINEQFF	TRBV7-3	TRBJ2-1
CSAREVGPQETQYF	TRBV20-1	TRBJ2-5
CASSPRTGSLSGNTIYF	TRBV7-2	TRBJ1-3
CASSSGEGNEQFF	TRBV5-1	TRBJ2-1
CATSDSLGDTQYF	TRBV24-1	TRBJ2-3
CASSLERNIQYF	TRBV5-1	TRBJ2-4
CASIGGRRGDTQYF	TRBV7-9	TRBJ2-3
CASSYPASRVLPSYEQYF	TRBV6-2/TRBV6-3	TRBJ2-7
CASSLASSVGRGPFYNEQFF	TRBV5-1	TRBJ2-1
CASSLEQVYNEQFF	TRBV5-1	TRBJ2-1
CASSARDRPYEQYF	TRBV2	TRBJ2-7
CASRRDRTTGELFF	TRBV12-3/TRBV12-4	TRBJ2-2
CASRRLVTGDYTDTQYF	TRBV5-1	TRBJ2-3
CASSQGEGTYGYTF	TRBV4-2	TRBJ1-2
CASSWTDRGEQETQYF	TRBV5-5	TRBJ2-5
CASSLGGKAGETQYF	TRBV7-2	TRBJ2-5
CASSSLGGLAVQETQYF	TRBV7-2	TRBJ2-5
CSVEDERSPYNEQFF	TRBV29-1	TRBJ2-1
CASSQDLFSGRYNEQFF	TRBV14	TRBJ2-1
CASSLGQGSNQPQHF	TRBV5-1	TRBJ1-5
CASSPFDRAGEQYF	TRBV9	TRBJ2-7
CASSLQVKSEQFF	TRBV7-3	TRBJ2-1
CASSYDRGETQYF	TRBV6-5	TRBJ2-5
CASSSLGAGGSPLHF	TRBV7-8	TRBJ1-6
CASSRVSGGGNYGYTF	TRBV6-5	TRBJ1-2
CASSLARLEAFF	TRBV12-3/TRBV12-4	TRBJ1-1
CASSLDGFTYEQYF	TRBV5-1	TRBJ2-7
CASSRGQGNSPFHF	TRBV6-2/TRBV6-3	TRBJ1-6
CASSYGGRTGELFF	TRBV7-3	TRBJ2-2
CSAKTGKNTGELFF	TRBV20-1	TRBJ2-2
CASSGRANYGYTF	TRBV12-3/TRBV12-4	TRBJ1-2
CASGYTDTQYF	TRBV6-5	TRBJ2-3
CASSFTSGVPSNEQFF	TRBV7-3	TRBJ2-1
CASSWGSGEKLFF	TRBV12-3/TRBV12-4	TRBJ1-4
CASSLQGLIVLTF	TRBV5-1	TRBJ2-6
CASSPYNEQFF	TRBV7-2	TRBJ2-1
CASSFVSTQETQYF	TRBV7-9	TRBJ2-5
CASSHGQGRPYEQYF	TRBV5-4	TRBJ2-7
CASRGPSNSPLHF	TRBV6-6	TRBJ1-6
CSVGQGATGNTIYF	TRBV29-1	TRBJ1-3
CASSPSWGRGQVDTQYF	TRBV13	TRBJ2-3
CASSRTSGRANEQFF	TRBV6-2/TRBV6-3	TRBJ2-1
CASSFGLAYEQYF	TRBV7-2	TRBJ2-7
CASSTGLDNEQFF	TRBV5-6	TRBJ2-1
CAIRPADSSYEQYF	TRBV10-3	TRBJ2-7
CASSLRSSGTINEQFF	TRBV7-8	TRBJ2-1
CASSSLGQSNQPQHF	TRBV6-2/TRBV6-3	TRBJ1-5